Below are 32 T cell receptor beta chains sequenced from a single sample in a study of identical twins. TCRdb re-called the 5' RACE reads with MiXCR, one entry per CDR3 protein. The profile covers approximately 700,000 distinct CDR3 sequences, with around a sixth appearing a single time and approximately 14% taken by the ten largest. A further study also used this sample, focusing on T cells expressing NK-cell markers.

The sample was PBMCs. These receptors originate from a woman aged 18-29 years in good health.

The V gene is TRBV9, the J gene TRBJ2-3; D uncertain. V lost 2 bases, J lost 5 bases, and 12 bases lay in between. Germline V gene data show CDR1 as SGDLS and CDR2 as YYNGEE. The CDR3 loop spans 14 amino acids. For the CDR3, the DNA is TGTGCCAGCAGCGTCCTAGGAATGGGAGATACGCAGTATTTT. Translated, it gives CASSVLGMGDTQYF.

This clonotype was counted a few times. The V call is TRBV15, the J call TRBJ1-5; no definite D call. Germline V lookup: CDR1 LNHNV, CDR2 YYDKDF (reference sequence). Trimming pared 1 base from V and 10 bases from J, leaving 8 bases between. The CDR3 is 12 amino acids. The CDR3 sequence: CATSRGDVPQHF. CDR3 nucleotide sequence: TGTGCCACCAGCAGAGGAGACGTACCCCAGCATTTT.

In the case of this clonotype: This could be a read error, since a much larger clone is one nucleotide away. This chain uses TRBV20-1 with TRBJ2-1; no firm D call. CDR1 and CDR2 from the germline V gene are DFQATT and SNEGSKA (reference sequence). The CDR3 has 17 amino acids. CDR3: CSARYDQPKIGYNKQFF. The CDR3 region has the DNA TGCAGTGCTAGGTACGATCAACCCAAGATCGGCTACAATAAGCAGTTCTTC.

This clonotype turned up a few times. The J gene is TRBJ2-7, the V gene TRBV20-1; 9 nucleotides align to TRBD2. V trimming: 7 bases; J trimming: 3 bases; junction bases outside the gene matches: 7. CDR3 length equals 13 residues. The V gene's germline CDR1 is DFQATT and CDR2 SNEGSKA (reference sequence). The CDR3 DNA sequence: TGCAGTGGCGGGGGGGCGACCATCTACGAGCAGTACTTC. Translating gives CSGGGATIYEQYF.

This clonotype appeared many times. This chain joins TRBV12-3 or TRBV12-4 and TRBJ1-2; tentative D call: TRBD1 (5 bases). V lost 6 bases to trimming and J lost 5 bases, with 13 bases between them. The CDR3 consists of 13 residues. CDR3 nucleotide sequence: TGTGCCAGCAGACCAGACAGCCATTATGGCTACACCTTC. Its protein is CASRPDSHYGYTF.

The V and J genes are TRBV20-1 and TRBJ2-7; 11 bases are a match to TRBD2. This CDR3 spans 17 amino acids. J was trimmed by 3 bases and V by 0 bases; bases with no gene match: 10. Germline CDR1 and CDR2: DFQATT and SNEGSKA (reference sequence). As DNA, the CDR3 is TGCAGTGCTAGAGATTTGATGACTAGCGGGATCTTCTACGAGCAGTACTTC. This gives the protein CSARDLMTSGIFYEQYF.

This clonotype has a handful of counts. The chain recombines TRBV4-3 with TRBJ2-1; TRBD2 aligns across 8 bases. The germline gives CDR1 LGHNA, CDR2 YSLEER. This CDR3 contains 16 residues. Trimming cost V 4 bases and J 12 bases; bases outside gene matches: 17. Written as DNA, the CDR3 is TGCGCCAGCAGCCCGGAAGGACTAGCAGGGGTAGGGGGGCAGTTCTTC. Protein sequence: CASSPEGLAGVGGQFF.

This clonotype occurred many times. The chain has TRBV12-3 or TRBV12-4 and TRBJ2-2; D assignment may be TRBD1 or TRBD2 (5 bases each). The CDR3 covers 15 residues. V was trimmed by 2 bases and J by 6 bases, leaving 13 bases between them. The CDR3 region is CASSLLRGVSGELFF. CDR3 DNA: TGTGCCAGCAGTTTACTGAGAGGGGTGTCCGGGGAGCTGTTTTTT.

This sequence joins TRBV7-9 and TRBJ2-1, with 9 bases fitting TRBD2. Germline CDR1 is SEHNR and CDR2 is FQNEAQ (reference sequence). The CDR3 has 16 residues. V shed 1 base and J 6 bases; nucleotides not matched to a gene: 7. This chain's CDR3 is CASSLVIRTSANEQFF. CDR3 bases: TGTGCCAGCAGCTTAGTAATCAGGACTAGCGCCAATGAGCAGTTCTTC.

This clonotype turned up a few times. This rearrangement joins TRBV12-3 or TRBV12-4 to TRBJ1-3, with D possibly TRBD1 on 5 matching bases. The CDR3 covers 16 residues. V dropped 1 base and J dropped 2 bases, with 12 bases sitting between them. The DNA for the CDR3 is TGTGCCAGCAGTTTAGAGCAGGGAGGCGCTGGAAACACCATATATTTT. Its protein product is CASSLEQGGAGNTIYF.

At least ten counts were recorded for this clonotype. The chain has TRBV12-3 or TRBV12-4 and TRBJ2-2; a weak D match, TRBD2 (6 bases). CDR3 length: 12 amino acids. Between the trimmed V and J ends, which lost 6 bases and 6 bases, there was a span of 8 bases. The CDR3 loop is CASSRGAGELFF. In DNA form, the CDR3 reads TGTGCCAGCAGCCGCGGGGCCGGGGAGCTGTTTTTT.

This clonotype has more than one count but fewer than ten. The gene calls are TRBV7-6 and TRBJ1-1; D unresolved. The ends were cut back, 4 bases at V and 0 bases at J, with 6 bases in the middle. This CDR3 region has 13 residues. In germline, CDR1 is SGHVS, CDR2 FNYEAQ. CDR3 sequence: CASSYQLNTEAFF. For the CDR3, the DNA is TGTGCCAGCAGCTATCAGTTGAACACTGAAGCTTTCTTT.

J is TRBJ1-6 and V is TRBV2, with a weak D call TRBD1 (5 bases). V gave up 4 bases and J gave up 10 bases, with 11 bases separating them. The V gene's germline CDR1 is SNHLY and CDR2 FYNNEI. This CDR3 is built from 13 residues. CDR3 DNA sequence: TGTGCCAGCAGTGGGGCCAGGGAGTCACCCCTCCACTTT. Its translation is CASSGARESPLHF.

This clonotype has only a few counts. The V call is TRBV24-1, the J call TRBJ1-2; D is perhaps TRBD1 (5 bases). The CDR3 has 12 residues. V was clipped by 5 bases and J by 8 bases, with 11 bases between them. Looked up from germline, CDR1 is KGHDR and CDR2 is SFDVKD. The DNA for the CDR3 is TGTGCCACCAGTGCTGGGGACGGGGGCTACACCTTC. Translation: CATSAGDGGYTF.

The CDR3 DNA reads as TGTGCCAGCAGTTACGGGGCGGGGTTCTACGAGCAGTACTTC. Translating gives CASSYGAGFYEQYF. This chain connects TRBV6-5 to TRBJ2-7; TRBD2 is a possible D gene (6 bases). Between the trimmed V and J ends, which lost 2 bases and 3 bases, there was a span of 11 bases. The CDR3 extends over 14 amino acids. Per germline, CDR1 MNHEY and CDR2 SVGAGI.

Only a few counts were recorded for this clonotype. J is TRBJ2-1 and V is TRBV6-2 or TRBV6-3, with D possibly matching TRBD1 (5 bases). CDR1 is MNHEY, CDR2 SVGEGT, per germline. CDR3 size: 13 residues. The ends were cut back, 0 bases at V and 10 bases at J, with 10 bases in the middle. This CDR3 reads CASSYSKKGEQFF. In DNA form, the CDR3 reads TGTGCCAGCAGTTACTCCAAAAAGGGGGAGCAGTTCTTC.

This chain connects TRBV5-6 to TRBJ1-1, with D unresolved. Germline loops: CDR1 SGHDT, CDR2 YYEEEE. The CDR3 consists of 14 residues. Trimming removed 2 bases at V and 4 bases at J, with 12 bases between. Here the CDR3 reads CASSFVQFGTEAFF. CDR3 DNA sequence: TGTGCCAGCAGCTTTGTTCAGTTTGGCACTGAAGCTTTCTTT. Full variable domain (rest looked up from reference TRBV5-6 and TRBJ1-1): DAGVTQSPTHLIKTRGQQVTLRCSPKSGHDTVSWYQQALGQGPQFIFQYYEEEERQRGNFPDRFSGHQFPNYSSELNVNALLLGDSALYLCASSFVQFGTEAFFGQGTRLTVV.

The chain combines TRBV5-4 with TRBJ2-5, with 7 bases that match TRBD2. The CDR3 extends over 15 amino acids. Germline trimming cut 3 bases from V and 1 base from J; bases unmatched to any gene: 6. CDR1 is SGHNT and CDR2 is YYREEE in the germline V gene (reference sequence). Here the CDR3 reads CASSSRAGSQETQYF. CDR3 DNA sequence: TGTGCCAGCAGCTCAAGAGCGGGGTCCCAAGAGACCCAGTACTTC.

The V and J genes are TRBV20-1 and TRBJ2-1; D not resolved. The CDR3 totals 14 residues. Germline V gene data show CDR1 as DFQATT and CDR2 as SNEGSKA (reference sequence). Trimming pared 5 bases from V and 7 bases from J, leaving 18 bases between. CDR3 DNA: TGCAGTGCTCATATTTACGGCCAAAATAATGAGCAGTTCTTC. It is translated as CSAHIYGQNNEQFF.

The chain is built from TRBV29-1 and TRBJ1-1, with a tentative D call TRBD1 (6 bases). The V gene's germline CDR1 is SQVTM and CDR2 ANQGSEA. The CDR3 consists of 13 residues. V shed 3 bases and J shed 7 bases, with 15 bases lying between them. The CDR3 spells CSVDSGGAFEAFF. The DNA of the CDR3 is TGCAGCGTTGATTCGGGGGGGGCTTTTGAAGCTTTCTTT.

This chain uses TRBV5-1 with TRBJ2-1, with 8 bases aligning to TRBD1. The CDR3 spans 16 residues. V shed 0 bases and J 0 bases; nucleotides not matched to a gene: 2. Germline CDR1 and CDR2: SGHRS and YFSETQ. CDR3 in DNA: TGCGCCAGCAGCTTGGACGGACAGGGCTCCTACAATGAGCAGTTCTTC. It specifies CASSLDGQGSYNEQFF.

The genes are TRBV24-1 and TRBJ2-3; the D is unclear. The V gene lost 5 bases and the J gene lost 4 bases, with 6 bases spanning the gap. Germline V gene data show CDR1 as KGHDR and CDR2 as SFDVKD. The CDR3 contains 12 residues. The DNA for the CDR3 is TGTGCCACCAGTGGGCTAGCAGATACGCAGTATTTT. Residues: CATSGLADTQYF.

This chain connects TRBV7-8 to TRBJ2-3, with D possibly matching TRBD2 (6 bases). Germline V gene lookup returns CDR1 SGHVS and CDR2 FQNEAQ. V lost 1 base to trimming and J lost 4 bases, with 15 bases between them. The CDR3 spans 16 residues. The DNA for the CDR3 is TGTGCCAGCAGCTTAGTCTCAGCGGGTCCCGCAGATACGCAGTATTTT. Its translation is CASSLVSAGPADTQYF.

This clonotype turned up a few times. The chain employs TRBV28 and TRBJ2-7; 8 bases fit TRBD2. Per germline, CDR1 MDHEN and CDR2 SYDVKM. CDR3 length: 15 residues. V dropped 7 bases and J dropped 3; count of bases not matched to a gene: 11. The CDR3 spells CASITGGGGGYEQYF. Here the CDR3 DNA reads TGTGCCAGCATCACGGGAGGGGGAGGGGGCTACGAGCAGTACTTC. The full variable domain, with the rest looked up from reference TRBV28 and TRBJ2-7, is DVKVTQSSRYLVKRTGEKVFLECVQDMDHENMFWYRQDPGLGLRLIYFSYDVKMKEKGDIPEGYSVSREKKERFSLILESASTNQTSMYLCASITGGGGGYEQYFGPGTRLTVT.

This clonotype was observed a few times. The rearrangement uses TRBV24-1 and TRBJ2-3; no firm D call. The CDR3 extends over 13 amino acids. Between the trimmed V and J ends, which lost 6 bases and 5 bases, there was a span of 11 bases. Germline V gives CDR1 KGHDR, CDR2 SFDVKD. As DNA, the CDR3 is TGTGCCACCAGTCCAGCTCATCAAGATACGCAGTATTTT. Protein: CATSPAHQDTQYF.

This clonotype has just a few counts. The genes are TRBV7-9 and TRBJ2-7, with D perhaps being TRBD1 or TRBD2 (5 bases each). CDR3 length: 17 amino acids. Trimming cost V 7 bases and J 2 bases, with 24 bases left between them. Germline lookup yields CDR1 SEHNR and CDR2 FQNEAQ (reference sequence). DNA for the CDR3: TGTGCCAGCACCCTCGCCGCGTTACGGGAAGGGGCCTACGAGCAGTACTTC. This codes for CASTLAALREGAYEQYF.

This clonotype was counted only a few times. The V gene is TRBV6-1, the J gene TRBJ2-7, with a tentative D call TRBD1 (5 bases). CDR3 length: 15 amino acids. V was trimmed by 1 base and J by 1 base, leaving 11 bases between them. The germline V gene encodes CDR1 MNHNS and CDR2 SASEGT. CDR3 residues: CASSEGGPPSYEQYF. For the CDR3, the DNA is TGTGCCAGCAGTGAAGGGGGCCCTCCGTCCTACGAGCAGTACTTC.

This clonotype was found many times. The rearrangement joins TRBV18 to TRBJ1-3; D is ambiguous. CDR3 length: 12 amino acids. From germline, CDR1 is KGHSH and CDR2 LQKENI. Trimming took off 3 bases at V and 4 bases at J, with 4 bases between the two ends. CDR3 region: CASSPEGNTIYF. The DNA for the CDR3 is TGTGCCAGCTCACCCGAAGGAAACACCATATATTTT.

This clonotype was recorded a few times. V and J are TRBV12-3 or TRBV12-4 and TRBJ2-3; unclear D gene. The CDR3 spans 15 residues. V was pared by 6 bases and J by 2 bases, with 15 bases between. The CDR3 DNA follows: TGTGCCAGCAGCCCCTACCTCGGTTCCACAGATACGCAGTATTTT. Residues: CASSPYLGSTDTQYF.

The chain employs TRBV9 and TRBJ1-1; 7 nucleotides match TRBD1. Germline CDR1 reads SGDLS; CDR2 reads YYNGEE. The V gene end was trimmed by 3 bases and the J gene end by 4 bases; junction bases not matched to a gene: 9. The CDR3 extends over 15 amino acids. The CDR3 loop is CASSESLQGSTEAFF. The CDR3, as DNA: TGTGCCAGCAGCGAATCGTTACAGGGGAGCACTGAAGCTTTCTTT.

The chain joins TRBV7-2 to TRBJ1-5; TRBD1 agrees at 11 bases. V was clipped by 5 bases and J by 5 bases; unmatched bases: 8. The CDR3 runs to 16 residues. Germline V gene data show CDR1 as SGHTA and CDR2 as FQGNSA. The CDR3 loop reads CASSRTGTGGYQPQHF. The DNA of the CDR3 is TGTGCCAGCAGCCGTACCGGGACAGGGGGGTATCAGCCCCAGCATTTT.

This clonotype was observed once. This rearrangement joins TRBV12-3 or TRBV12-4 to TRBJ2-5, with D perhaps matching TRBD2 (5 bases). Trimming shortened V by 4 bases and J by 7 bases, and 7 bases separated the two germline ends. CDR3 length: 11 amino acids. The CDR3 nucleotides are TGTGCCAGCAGTTCGAGCGGGACCCAGTACTTC. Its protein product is CASSSSGTQYF.